Listed below are T cell receptor beta chains from one sample, sequenced in a study of intratumoral heterogeneity in liver cancer. The repertoire was sequenced with immunoSEQ multiplex PCR; TCRdb's copy has only in-frame clones and lacks some. The table lists roughly 6,200 clones, about 72% of them singletons. The sequenced sample was tumor tissue, obtained before any cancer treatment. These receptors were taken from a woman aged 70 to 79 with hepatocellular carcinoma. CDR3s include the opening cysteine and the closing phenylalanine or tryptophan. A D gene is named only where the DNA matches it firmly. Not all rows give a size; the values are once, few, many and, for expanded clones, a class.

J gene: TRBJ2-1
clone size: .
V gene: TRBV9
D gene: .
CDR3 DNA: TGTGCCAGCAGCTCCCGGGCCGCGAATGAGCAGTTCTTC
CDR3 protein: CASSSRAANEQFF

J gene: TRBJ1-6
clone size: once
V gene: TRBV27
D gene: TRBD1
CDR3 DNA: TGTGCCAGCCAGGGGGCCAGGAATTCACCCCTCCACTTT
CDR3 protein: CASQGARNSPLHF

J gene: TRBJ2-3
clone size: few
V gene: TRBV6-5
D gene: TRBD1
CDR3 DNA: TGTGCCAGCAGTTTGGGCAGGGGGTCAGATACGCAGTATTTT
CDR3 protein: CASSLGRGSDTQYF

J gene: TRBJ2-7
clone size: .
V gene: TRBV6-5
D gene: .
CDR3 DNA: TGTGCCAGCAGTTTCGGGGCGGCCTACGAGCAGTACTTC
CDR3 protein: CASSFGAAYEQYF

J gene: TRBJ1-6
clone size: few
V gene: TRBV28
D gene: TRBD1
CDR3 DNA: TGTGCCAGCCTAAACAGCGGGACAGGAGATTCACCCCTCCACTTT
CDR3 protein: CASLNSGTGDSPLHF

J gene: TRBJ2-5
clone size: .
V gene: TRBV2
D gene: .
CDR3 DNA: TGTGCCAGCAGAACAGGTTACCAAGAGACCCAGTACTTC
CDR3 protein: CASRTGYQETQYF

J gene: TRBJ1-4
clone size: .
V gene: TRBV6-5
D gene: .
CDR3 DNA: TGTGCCAGCAGCTTAGGACAGTATGAAAAACTGTTTTTT
CDR3 protein: CASSLGQYEKLFF

J gene: TRBJ2-1
clone size: .
V gene: TRBV6-5
D gene: .
CDR3 DNA: TGTGCCAGCAGTAACCGGGATTCCCCCTACAATGAGCAGTTCTTC
CDR3 protein: CASSNRDSPYNEQFF

J gene: TRBJ2-1
clone size: few
V gene: TRBV4-1
D gene: .
CDR3 DNA: TGCGCCAGCAGCCTAAGGACAGATTACAATGAGCAGTTCTTC
CDR3 protein: CASSLRTDYNEQFF

J gene: TRBJ2-3
clone size: .
V gene: TRBV9
D gene: TRBD2
CDR3 DNA: TGTGCCAGCACGCCTCCGGGACTAGGCTTTCCAGATACGCAGTATTTT
CDR3 protein: CASTPPGLGFPDTQYF

J gene: TRBJ2-1
clone size: few
V gene: TRBV28
D gene: TRBD1
CDR3 DNA: TGTGCCAGCAGGAGGGACAGGGGGACCTACAATGAGCAGTTCTTC
CDR3 protein: CASRRDRGTYNEQFF

J gene: TRBJ2-1
clone size: .
V gene: TRBV19
D gene: .
CDR3 DNA: TGTGCCACCAACGGAGGTGGGAATGAGCAGTTCTTC
CDR3 protein: CATNGGGNEQFF

J gene: TRBJ1-1
clone size: .
V gene: TRBV11-3
D gene: .
CDR3 DNA: TGTGCCAGCAGCACCGGGGGGAGCAAACGGACTTTCTTT
CDR3 protein: CASSTGGSKRTFF

J gene: TRBJ1-3
clone size: once
V gene: TRBV5-5
D gene: TRBD1
CDR3 DNA: TGTGCCAGCAGCACGATACCCCGACAGGGCTACGGAAACACCATATATTTT
CDR3 protein: CASSTIPRQGYGNTIYF

J gene: TRBJ2-6
clone size: .
V gene: TRBV2
D gene: TRBD1
CDR3 DNA: TGTGCCAGCACAGGGACAGGGTCCTCTGGGGCCAACGTCCTGACTTTC
CDR3 protein: CASTGTGSSGANVLTF

J gene: TRBJ2-3
clone size: .
V gene: TRBV15
D gene: .
CDR3 DNA: TGTGCCACCAGCAGAGATCTCGGGGTCCTAAGCACAGATACGCAGTATTTT
CDR3 protein: CATSRDLGVLSTDTQYF

J gene: TRBJ1-2
clone size: .
V gene: TRBV7-9
D gene: .
CDR3 DNA: TGTGCCAGCAGCTTATTCCCGAACTACTATGGCTACACCTTC
CDR3 protein: CASSLFPNYYGYTF

J gene: TRBJ2-3
clone size: .
V gene: TRBV19
D gene: TRBD1
CDR3 DNA: TGTGCCAGTAGTAGGGGACAGGGGGCAACAGATACGCAGTATTTT
CDR3 protein: CASSRGQGATDTQYF

J gene: TRBJ2-1
clone size: .
V gene: TRBV20-1
D gene: .
CDR3 DNA: TGCAGTGCTCGCGCCGGGACTGTGCAGTTCTTC
CDR3 protein: CSARAGTVQFF

J gene: TRBJ1-2
clone size: .
V gene: TRBV9
D gene: TRBD1
CDR3 DNA: TGTGCCAGCAGCACACCGACAGGGTTATATGGCTACACCTTC
CDR3 protein: CASSTPTGLYGYTF

J gene: TRBJ2-3
clone size: .
V gene: TRBV9
D gene: TRBD2
CDR3 DNA: TGTGCCAGCAGCGATCAGCGGGGGGGTCCAGATACGCAGTATTTT
CDR3 protein: CASSDQRGGPDTQYF

J gene: TRBJ2-7
clone size: .
V gene: TRBV3-1/TRBV3-2
D gene: .
CDR3 DNA: TGTGCCAGCAGCCAAGCGACAGGCAAGCAGTACTTC
CDR3 protein: CASSQATGKQYF

J gene: TRBJ2-7
clone size: .
V gene: TRBV19
D gene: TRBD2
CDR3 DNA: TGTGCCAGTAGTTCATCCACTAGCGGGAGGACCCACGAGCAGTACTTC
CDR3 protein: CASSSSTSGRTHEQYF

J gene: TRBJ1-1
clone size: .
V gene: TRBV9
D gene: .
CDR3 DNA: TGTGCCAGCAGCGTAGATGGTCTGATGAACACTGAAGCTTTCTTT
CDR3 protein: CASSVDGLMNTEAFF

J gene: TRBJ2-7
clone size: .
V gene: TRBV2
D gene: .
CDR3 DNA: TGTGCCAGCAGTGAACCGGGACTGGGATACGAGCAGTACTTC
CDR3 protein: CASSEPGLGYEQYF

J gene: TRBJ2-1
clone size: .
V gene: TRBV5-1
D gene: .
CDR3 DNA: TGCGCCAGCAGTCGGACACCATCAGAGACCTTGCTCTTC
CDR3 protein: CASSRTPSETLLF

J gene: TRBJ1-6
clone size: .
V gene: TRBV7-9
D gene: TRBD1
CDR3 DNA: TGTGCCAGCAGCTTCCCCGTACAGGGGGCGGGAAGATCACCCCTCCACTTT
CDR3 protein: CASSFPVQGAGRSPLHF

J gene: TRBJ2-3
clone size: .
V gene: TRBV3-1/TRBV3-2
D gene: .
CDR3 DNA: TGTGCCAGCAGCTCGACTCGGGAAGATACGCAGTATTTT
CDR3 protein: CASSSTREDTQYF

J gene: TRBJ1-4
clone size: .
V gene: TRBV6-6
D gene: .
CDR3 DNA: TGTGCCAGCAGTCGACGGGAGAATGAAAAACTGTTTTTT
CDR3 protein: CASSRRENEKLFF

J gene: TRBJ2-1
clone size: .
V gene: TRBV2
D gene: TRBD2
CDR3 DNA: TGTGCCAGCAGAACCGGGACTAGCTTCAATGAGCAGTTCTTC
CDR3 protein: CASRTGTSFNEQFF

J gene: TRBJ2-1
clone size: .
V gene: TRBV11-1
D gene: .
CDR3 DNA: TGTGCCAGCAGCTCCGTCGGCGGACGGGCCTACAATGAGCAGTTCTTC
CDR3 protein: CASSSVGGRAYNEQFF

J gene: TRBJ1-4
clone size: .
V gene: TRBV2
D gene: .
CDR3 DNA: TGTGCCAGCATACCTCGACTGTATGCAACTAATGAAAAACTGTTTTTT
CDR3 protein: CASIPRLYATNEKLFF

J gene: TRBJ2-7
clone size: .
V gene: TRBV29-1
D gene: .
CDR3 DNA: TGCAGCGTTGAAGGGGGGAACGAGCAGTACTTC
CDR3 protein: CSVEGGNEQYF

J gene: TRBJ2-7
clone size: .
V gene: TRBV5-4
D gene: .
CDR3 DNA: TGTGCCAGCAGCCCGCTCCCCAATATGTACGAGCAGTACTTC
CDR3 protein: CASSPLPNMYEQYF

J gene: TRBJ2-3
clone size: .
V gene: TRBV30
D gene: .
CDR3 DNA: TGTGCCTGGACCTCTGGGACATCCGGGGATACGCAGTATTTT
CDR3 protein: CAWTSGTSGDTQYF

J gene: TRBJ1-4
clone size: .
V gene: TRBV6-5
D gene: .
CDR3 DNA: TGTGCCAGCAGTCCTCTCGGGGATCCGAGTGGAAAACTGTTTTTT
CDR3 protein: CASSPLGDPSGKLFF

J gene: TRBJ2-7
clone size: .
V gene: TRBV18
D gene: TRBD2
CDR3 DNA: TGTGCCAGCTCACCCGGACTAGCGGGGGTCTACGAGCAGTACTTC
CDR3 protein: CASSPGLAGVYEQYF

J gene: TRBJ1-2
clone size: .
V gene: TRBV5-5
D gene: .
CDR3 DNA: TGTGCCAGCAGCGCTAACTATGGCTACACCTTC
CDR3 protein: CASSANYGYTF

J gene: TRBJ1-5
clone size: few
V gene: TRBV3-1/TRBV3-2
D gene: .
CDR3 DNA: TGTGCCAGCAGCCCAGCAGAAGGGGCGGGTCAGCCCCAGCATTTT
CDR3 protein: CASSPAEGAGQPQHF

J gene: TRBJ1-2
clone size: .
V gene: TRBV4-1
D gene: TRBD1
CDR3 DNA: TGCGCCAGCAGCCATTATGGAGGTGGGACAGGGGGCGCCGGGGACTATGGCTACACCTTC
CDR3 protein: CASSHYGGGTGGAGDYGYTF

J gene: TRBJ2-6
clone size: .
V gene: TRBV5-1
D gene: TRBD2
CDR3 DNA: TGCGCCAGCAGTAGGGAGGGCAGCGGGGCCAACGTCCTGACTTTC
CDR3 protein: CASSREGSGANVLTF

J gene: TRBJ1-1
clone size: few
V gene: TRBV5-5
D gene: .
CDR3 DNA: TGTGCCAGCAGCTTCTTCACGAACACTGAAGCTTTCTTT
CDR3 protein: CASSFFTNTEAFF

J gene: TRBJ2-1
clone size: .
V gene: TRBV30
D gene: .
CDR3 DNA: TGTGCCTGGAGTCGCGATCTTAATGAGCAGTTCTTC
CDR3 protein: CAWSRDLNEQFF

J gene: TRBJ2-2
clone size: .
V gene: TRBV14
D gene: .
CDR3 DNA: TGTGCCAGCAGCCGAACGAAAAGATCGTATTGGTCCGGGGAGCTGTTTTTT
CDR3 protein: CASSRTKRSYWSGELFF

J gene: TRBJ1-1
clone size: .
V gene: TRBV6-5
D gene: .
CDR3 DNA: TGTGCCAGCAGGGGGCCTATGAACACTGAAGCTTTCTTT
CDR3 protein: CASRGPMNTEAFF

J gene: TRBJ2-1
clone size: .
V gene: TRBV27
D gene: TRBD2
CDR3 DNA: TGTGCCAGCAGATTGACCCTTCGCGGGAGGGATAGGAATGAGCAGTTCTTC
CDR3 protein: CASRLTLRGRDRNEQFF

J gene: TRBJ1-1
clone size: few
V gene: TRBV19
D gene: TRBD1
CDR3 DNA: TGTGCCAGTAGTTTACACCGGGACAGGGGGACTGAAGCTTTCTTT
CDR3 protein: CASSLHRDRGTEAFF

J gene: TRBJ2-1
clone size: .
V gene: TRBV10-3
D gene: .
CDR3 DNA: TGTGCCATCAGTGCCCTAGCTAACAATGAGCAGTTCTTC
CDR3 protein: CAISALANNEQFF

J gene: TRBJ2-2
clone size: hyperexpanded
V gene: TRBV30
D gene: .
CDR3 DNA: TGTGCCTCAGACAGGCCGAACACCGGGGAGCTGTTTTTT
CDR3 protein: CASDRPNTGELFF

J gene: TRBJ2-7
clone size: few
V gene: TRBV6-5
D gene: .
CDR3 DNA: TGTGCCTCAGCGCCAGGACCCACCTACGAGCAGTACTTC
CDR3 protein: CASAPGPTYEQYF

J gene: TRBJ2-2
clone size: .
V gene: TRBV10-3
D gene: .
CDR3 DNA: TGTGCCATCAGTGAATCGGGACAAATGTCGGCCGGGGAGCTGTTTTTT
CDR3 protein: CAISESGQMSAGELFF

J gene: TRBJ2-2
clone size: .
V gene: TRBV27
D gene: .
CDR3 DNA: TGTGCCAGCGGAGGCACCGGGGAGCTGTTTTTT
CDR3 protein: CASGGTGELFF

J gene: TRBJ2-1
clone size: .
V gene: TRBV10-2
D gene: .
CDR3 DNA: TGCGCCAGCAGTGGGTTAGCGGAAGACAATGAGCAGTTCTTC
CDR3 protein: CASSGLAEDNEQFF

J gene: TRBJ2-7
clone size: .
V gene: TRBV7-3
D gene: TRBD2
CDR3 DNA: TGTGCCAGCAGCTTGCGCGCGACGGGCGGGAGGCCTTACGAGCAGTACTTC
CDR3 protein: CASSLRATGGRPYEQYF